One and the same sample provided the 22 T cell receptor beta chains below, sequenced in a study of shared clonotypes between healthy human individuals (dated by TCRdb to the early 2020s). Library method: the immunoSEQ multiplex PCR assay. As stored in TCRdb, this immuneACCESS dataset retains in-frame rearrangements with V and J assigned. A fraction of the clones does not appear; measured against another copy, unresolved V genes explain less than half of the discrepancy, and the remainder lacks a known reason. Within this sample are around 500,000 clones, with 79% of them counted one time only. In total, the top ten clones hold about an eighth of the sample. Sequenced material: PBMCs. Receptor source: a woman in her forties in good health. Some clones in this sample may be carry-over from other donors' samples.

This clone was counted once. CDR3 residues: CATSKQGQGPKPQHF. The CDR3 DNA sequence: TGTGCCACCAGCAAGCAGGGACAGGGCCCCAAGCCCCAGCATTTT. The chain recombines TRBV15 with TRBJ1-5, with 9 bases lining up with TRBD1. V lost 4 bases, J lost 8 bases, and 9 bases stayed unmatched. The germline V gene has CDR1 LNHNV and CDR2 YYDKDF (reference sequence). The CDR3 spans 15 residues.

The chain is built from TRBV19 and TRBJ2-7, with D uncertain. Trimming stripped 4 bases from V and 4 bases from J, with 11 bases between. The CDR3 is made up of 13 amino acids. Germline loops: CDR1 LNHDA, CDR2 SQIVND (reference sequence). The CDR3 sequence is CASSRSSVYEQYF. The CDR3 DNA reads TGTGCCAGTAGTAGGTCGAGTGTGTACGAGCAGTACTTC.

This clone was seen just once. The chain combines TRBV16 with TRBJ1-4; D is ambiguous. Germline CDR1 and CDR2: KGHSY and FQNENV. The CDR3 covers 15 residues. V lost 2 bases and J lost 0, with 7 bases in between. The CDR3 here is CASSQVGATNEKLFF. The CDR3, as DNA: TGTGCCAGCAGCCAAGTAGGCGCAACTAATGAAAAACTGTTTTTT.

The rearrangement joins TRBV7-8 to TRBJ1-2; 8 bases agree with TRBD1. The length of the CDR3 is 15 residues. V trimming: 5 bases; J trimming: 7 bases; junction bases outside the gene matches: 12. CDR1 is SGHVS and CDR2 is FQNEAQ in the germline V gene. CDR3 nucleotides: TGTGCCAGCAGCCCCGGGACAGGATTTTTTTTTGGCTACACCTTC. It is translated as CASSPGTGFFFGYTF.

The gene calls are TRBV14 and TRBJ2-7, with 8 bases fitting TRBD2. This CDR3 comprises 17 residues. V trimming: 4 bases; J trimming: 2 bases; junction bases outside the gene matches: 13. From germline, CDR1 is SGHDN and CDR2 FVKESK. In DNA form, the CDR3 reads TGTGCCAGCAGCCCCCTCAGCGGGAGCCCCGGAACCTACGAGCAGTACTTC. Translating it yields CASSPLSGSPGTYEQYF.

CDR3 coding DNA: TGTGCCAGCAGTGAGACTACCTGGCACTACGAGCAGTACTTC. This encodes CASSETTWHYEQYF. The rearrangement links TRBV2 to TRBJ2-7, with a tentative D call TRBD2 (5 bases). Looked up from germline, CDR1 is SNHLY and CDR2 is FYNNEI. CDR3 size: 14 residues. V dropped 3 bases and J dropped 3 bases, with 12 bases sitting between them. Together with reference TRBV2 and TRBJ2-7, the CDR3 gives the full variable domain: EPEVTQTPSHQVTQMGQEVILRCVPISNHLYFYWYRQILGQKVEFLVSFYNNEISEKSEIFDDQFSVERPDGSNFTLKIRSTKLEDSAMYFCASSETTWHYEQYFGPGTRLTVT.

This CDR3 reads CASSQENRGYGETQYF. The CDR3 coding sequence is TGCGCCAGCAGCCAAGAAAACAGGGGGTACGGAGAGACCCAGTACTTC. This chain uses TRBV4-1 with TRBJ2-5; 8 bases are shared with TRBD1. The trim removed 0 bases at V and 4 bases at J, leaving 7 bases unmatched. CDR1 MGHRA and CDR2 YSYEKL come from the germline V gene. The CDR3 sequence is 16 residues long.

Worth noting for this clone: This specimen includes other DNA sequences encoding the same CDR3. The chain joins TRBV7-9 to TRBJ2-1; possible D gene TRBD2, 6 bases. The germline CDR1 and CDR2 sequences are SEHNR and FQNEAQ (reference sequence). The CDR3 has 11 residues. Deletions cut 3 bases from V and 10 bases from J, with 7 bases between. The CDR3 region has the DNA TGTGCCAGCAGCTTGGCGGGGGAGCAGTTCTTC. Protein product: CASSLAGEQFF. Complete variable domain (other parts from reference TRBV7-9 and TRBJ2-1): DTGVSQNPRHKITKRGQNVTFRCDPISEHNRLYWYRQTLGQGPEFLTYFQNEAQLEKSRLLSDRFSAERPKGSFSTLEIQRTEQGDSAMYLCASSLAGEQFFGPGTRLTVL.

The chain is built from TRBV2 and TRBJ1-5, with 7 bases matching TRBD1. Germline values: CDR1 SNHLY, CDR2 FYNNEI. This CDR3 region has 15 residues. Trimming cost V 4 bases and J 5 bases; bases outside gene matches: 8. The CDR3 sequence is CASSVNRGGDQPQHF. The CDR3 nucleotides are TGTGCCAGCAGTGTCAACAGGGGTGGGGATCAGCCCCAGCATTTT.

There are a few counts of this clone. The chain links TRBV9 to TRBJ2-5; perhaps TRBD1 as D (5 bases). V dropped 4 bases and J dropped 1 base, with 8 bases sitting between them. CDR1 and CDR2 (germline): SGDLS, YYNGEE. The CDR3 sequence is 13 residues long. CDR3 nucleotides: TGTGCCAGCAGCTCAGGGATCCAAGAGACCCAGTACTTC. Amino acids: CASSSGIQETQYF.

The gene calls are TRBV27 and TRBJ2-1; no clear D gene. The CDR3 covers 15 residues. Trimming left V 8 bases short and J 4 bases short, with 18 bases between. Germline V gene sequence: CDR1 MNHEY, CDR2 SMNVEV (reference sequence). CDR3 nucleotide sequence: TGTGCCAGCGGAACTATCCGCGGACCTTACAATGAGCAGTTCTTC. It specifies CASGTIRGPYNEQFF.

This rearrangement joins TRBV29-1 to TRBJ1-2; no definite D call. The CDR3 spans 11 residues. Germline V gene sequence: CDR1 SQVTM, CDR2 ANQGSEA. Trimming took off 5 bases at V and 1 base at J, with 5 bases between the two ends. This CDR3 is CSVPDNYGYTF. The CDR3 DNA reads as TGCAGCGTTCCGGATAACTATGGCTACACCTTC.

This rearrangement joins TRBV11-2 to TRBJ2-7, with D perhaps TRBD1 or TRBD2 (5 bases each). This CDR3 is built from 14 residues. The V gene's germline CDR1 is SGHAT and CDR2 FQNNGV. With 4 bases removed from V and 0 bases from J, the gap between germline ends came to 10 bases. The chain's CDR3 is CASSWDRSSYEQYF. The CDR3 nucleotides are TGTGCCAGCAGCTGGGACCGAAGCTCCTACGAGCAGTACTTC.

V and J are TRBV5-4 and TRBJ2-5, with a possible D match to TRBD2 (6 bases). Trimming removed 1 base from V and 2 bases from J, with 9 bases in between. This CDR3 spans 14 amino acids. CDR1 is SGHNT and CDR2 is YYREEE in the germline V gene (reference sequence). CDR3 sequence reads: CASSLLADQETQYF. In DNA form, the CDR3 reads TGTGCCAGCAGCTTGTTAGCGGATCAAGAGACCCAGTACTTC. The full variable domain, its missing parts supplied by reference TRBV5-4 and TRBJ2-5, is ETGVTQSPTHLIKTRGQQVTLRCSSQSGHNTVSWYQQALGQGPQFIFQYYREEENGRGNFPPRFSGLQFPNYSSELNVNALELDDSALYLCASSLLADQETQYFGPGTRLLVL.

The V gene is TRBV5-6, the J gene TRBJ2-6; the D is unclear. The CDR3 is made up of 15 amino acids. Germline V gives CDR1 SGHDT, CDR2 YYEEEE. Trimming left V 0 bases short and J 0 bases short, with 4 bases between. Here the CDR3 DNA reads TGTGCCAGCAGCTTGGAGGCCTCTGGGGCCAACGTCCTGACTTTC. This encodes CASSLEASGANVLTF. The entire variable domain, with the rest obtained from reference TRBV5-6 and TRBJ2-6, is as follows: DAGVTQSPTHLIKTRGQQVTLRCSPKSGHDTVSWYQQALGQGPQFIFQYYEEEERQRGNFPDRFSGHQFPNYSSELNVNALLLGDSALYLCASSLEASGANVLTFGAGSRLTVL.

This sequence joins TRBV18 and TRBJ2-7; TRBD2 matches 7 bases. Per germline, CDR1 KGHSH and CDR2 LQKENI. V lost 0 bases to trimming and J lost 2 bases; unmatched junction nucleotides: 10. This CDR3 has 17 residues. The CDR3 spells CASSPPLAVLGAYEQYF. The CDR3 DNA reads as TGTGCCAGCTCACCACCGCTAGCGGTCCTTGGGGCCTACGAGCAGTACTTC. Using reference TRBV18 and TRBJ2-7 for the parts outside the CDR3, the full variable domain is NAGVMQNPRHLVRRRGQEARLRCSPMKGHSHVYWYRQLPEEGLKFMVYLQKENIIDESGMPKERFSAEFPKEGPSILRIQQVVRGDSAAYFCASSPPLAVLGAYEQYFGPGTRLTVT.

The rearrangement joins TRBV19 to TRBJ1-2; D call uncertain. The V gene lost 4 bases and the J gene lost 2 bases, with 14 bases spanning the gap. CDR1 is LNHDA, CDR2 SQIVND, per germline (reference sequence). This CDR3 comprises 15 residues. The DNA of the CDR3 is TGTGCCAGTAGTAGCCCTCTATCCGACAACTATGGCTACACCTTC. Translating gives CASSSPLSDNYGYTF.

The genes are TRBV30 and TRBJ2-7; D unresolved. The CDR3 length is 14 residues. Trimming shortened V by 0 bases and J by 1 base, and 10 bases separated the two germline ends. Per the germline V gene, CDR1 is GTSNPN and CDR2 is SVGIG (reference sequence). For the CDR3, the DNA is TGTGCCTGGAGTGTATCCACGGATTCCTACGAGCAGTACTTC. Its translation is CAWSVSTDSYEQYF.

The rearrangement joins TRBV28 to TRBJ1-3; D is possibly TRBD1 (5 bases). The CDR3 covers 16 residues. V was clipped by 3 bases and J by 0 bases, with 12 bases between them. Germline CDR1 MDHEN, CDR2 SYDVKM. CDR3 nucleotide sequence: TGTGCCAGCAGTTTCTTTTCCAGGGTCTCTGGAAACACCATATATTTT. Translated: CASSFFSRVSGNTIYF. Supplemented by reference TRBV28 and TRBJ1-3, the full variable domain reads DVKVTQSSRYLVKRTGEKVFLECVQDMDHENMFWYRQDPGLGLRLIYFSYDVKMKEKGDIPEGYSVSREKKERFSLILESASTNQTSMYLCASSFFSRVSGNTIYFGEGSWLTVV.

This chain joins TRBV2 and TRBJ1-5; D uncertain. CDR1 and CDR2 (germline): SNHLY, FYNNEI. Trimming cost V 6 bases and J 5 bases, with 8 bases left between them. CDR3 length: 12 amino acids. CDR3 nucleotides: TGTGCCAGCAGCCCAGAGTATCAGCCCCAGCATTTT. This encodes CASSPEYQPQHF.

The chain recombines TRBV5-1 with TRBJ2-3; D is ambiguous. Germline V CDR1 and CDR2: SGHRS, YFSETQ. This CDR3 has 15 residues. V was trimmed by 4 bases and J by 0 bases, leaving 12 bases between them. CDR3 protein: CASSVFDPSTDTQYF. The CDR3 DNA sequence: TGCGCCAGCAGCGTCTTTGACCCCAGCACAGATACGCAGTATTTT.

The chain carries TRBV27 and TRBJ1-2; 7 bases map to TRBD1. Germline CDR1 is MNHEY and CDR2 is SMNVEV (reference sequence). J was trimmed by 0 bases and V by 4 bases; bases with no gene match: 2. CDR3 length: 14 residues. CDR3 nucleotide sequence: TGTGCCAGCAGTTCGGACAGGACTAACTATGGCTACACCTTC. Translated, it gives CASSSDRTNYGYTF.